This passage covers 23 T cell receptor beta chains from one sample sequenced in a study of blood T cell repertoires in COVID-19. Clones were read by immunoSEQ multiplex PCR, and TCRdb kept only the in-frame ones, dropping some. The sample holds over 85,000 clones, 86% seen once. Sequencing was done on a sample of peripheral blood. The receptors originated from a woman aged 80 or older with acute or convalescent COVID-19.

The sample holds a few counts of this clone. The chain recombines TRBV24-1 with TRBJ1-5, with D perhaps matching TRBD1 (5 bases). V dropped 9 bases and J dropped 0 bases, with 11 bases sitting between them. The germline V gene has CDR1 KGHDR and CDR2 SFDVKD. The CDR3 extends over 14 amino acids. CDR3 in amino acids: CATGRGDSNQPQHF. The CDR3 DNA follows: TGTGCCACCGGGCGGGGGGATAGCAATCAGCCCCAGCATTTT.

V usage is TRBV28 and J usage is TRBJ2-2, with D unresolved. Germline CDR1 reads MDHEN; CDR2 reads SYDVKM. This CDR3 is built from 11 residues. Trimming shortened V by 8 bases and J by 7 bases, and 8 bases separated the two germline ends. This CDR3 reads CASWAGGELFF. CDR3 nucleotide sequence: TGTGCCAGCTGGGCTGGCGGGGAGCTGTTTTTT.

This clone was seen just once. The V call is TRBV9, the J call TRBJ2-3, with TRBD2 matching over 9 bases. This CDR3 spans 15 amino acids. J lost 1 base, V lost 2 bases, and 2 bases had no gene match. CDR1 is SGDLS and CDR2 is YYNGEE in the germline V gene. The CDR3 coding sequence is TGTGCCAGCAGCGTCTTAGCGGGGGGCACAGATACGCAGTATTTT. This sequence encodes CASSVLAGGTDTQYF.

The rearrangement joins TRBV10-1 to TRBJ1-4, with TRBD1 matching over 8 bases. CDR3 length equals 16 residues. CDR1 is WNHNN, CDR2 SYGVQD, per germline (reference sequence). After removal of 6 bases from V and 7 bases from J, the junction contained 13 bases not matched to a gene. The CDR3 nucleotides read TGCGCCAGCAGGCACAGGGGGGCAGTGATTGGTGAAAAACTGTTTTTT. Amino acids: CASRHRGAVIGEKLFF.

V gene TRBV5-4 combines with J gene TRBJ1-6; 8 positions match TRBD1. The CDR3 runs to 16 residues. Germline loops: CDR1 SGHNT, CDR2 YYREEE (reference sequence). V lost 4 bases, J lost 3 bases, and 6 bases stayed unmatched. The CDR3 loop reads CASSIIQGVYNSPLHF. DNA of the CDR3: TGTGCCAGCAGCATAATACAGGGGGTCTATAATTCACCCCTCCACTTT. The full variable domain, its missing parts supplied by reference TRBV5-4 and TRBJ1-6, is ETGVTQSPTHLIKTRGQQVTLRCSSQSGHNTVSWYQQALGQGPQFIFQYYREEENGRGNFPPRFSGLQFPNYSSELNVNALELDDSALYLCASSIIQGVYNSPLHFGNGTRLTVT.

V gene TRBV2 combines with J gene TRBJ1-3, with 7 bases that match TRBD1. J gave up 0 bases and V 6 bases, and 14 bases lay outside the gene matches. CDR1 and CDR2 (germline): SNHLY, FYNNEI. The CDR3 contains 18 residues. The chain's CDR3 is CASRVRDSALHSGNTIYF. The CDR3, as DNA: TGTGCCAGCAGGGTCCGGGACAGTGCCCTCCACTCTGGAAACACCATATATTTT.

The gene calls are TRBV7-9 and TRBJ1-5, with D possibly matching TRBD1 (5 bases). V gave up 5 bases and J gave up 11 bases, with 25 bases separating them. CDR1 and CDR2 from the germline V gene are SEHNR and FQNEAQ (reference sequence). The CDR3 is 16 amino acids. The CDR3 DNA follows: TGTGCCAGCAGCCGGCCAGGGCGGGAGGGCAAGAGGACCCAGCATTTT. Protein: CASSRPGREGKRTQHF. Complete variable domain (other parts from reference TRBV7-9 and TRBJ1-5): DTGVSQNPRHKITKRGQNVTFRCDPISEHNRLYWYRQTLGQGPEFLTYFQNEAQLEKSRLLSDRFSAERPKGSFSTLEIQRTEQGDSAMYLCASSRPGREGKRTQHFGDGTRLSIL.

The V gene is TRBV3-1 (or the pseudogene TRBV3-2), the J gene TRBJ1-5; maybe TRBD1 (5 bases). This CDR3 has 13 amino acids. CDR1 is LGHDT, CDR2 YNNKEL, per germline (reference sequence). The germline V and J ends were trimmed by 6 bases and 5 bases, with 11 bases remaining between them. The CDR3 bases are TGTGCCAGCAGTCTTGACAGCTATCAGCCCCAGCATTTT. It translates to CASSLDSYQPQHF.

This clone has just a few counts. The rearrangement joins TRBV5-1 to TRBJ2-2, with TRBD2 as a possible D gene (6 bases). From germline, CDR1 is SGHRS and CDR2 YFSETQ. CDR3 size: 15 residues. The V end lost 2 bases, the J end lost 5 bases, and 13 bases lay between the germline ends. CDR3 sequence: CASSFYPRGTGELFF. The CDR3 DNA follows: TGCGCCAGCAGCTTTTACCCTCGGGGGACCGGGGAGCTGTTTTTT.

This clone was counted a few times. The gene calls are TRBV6-2 or TRBV6-3 and TRBJ1-4; TRBD1 might be the D (5 bases). The germline V gene has CDR1 MNHEY and CDR2 SVGEGT. The CDR3 is 17 amino acids. V was shortened by 6 bases and J by 0 bases, with 17 bases between the two germline ends. The CDR3: CASSDRQPFATNEKLFF. In DNA, the CDR3 is TGTGCCAGCAGCGATCGACAGCCCTTCGCAACTAATGAAAAACTGTTTTTT.

V usage is TRBV6-5 and J usage is TRBJ1-1; TRBD1 is a possible D gene (5 bases). The germline CDR1 and CDR2 sequences are MNHEY and SVGAGI. CDR3 length: 14 amino acids. V shed 7 bases and J shed 7 bases, with 19 bases lying between them. The CDR3 is CASTLRRAQGEAFF. Here the CDR3 DNA reads TGTGCCAGCACCCTAAGGCGAGCTCAGGGTGAAGCTTTCTTT.

The gene calls are TRBV3-1 (or the pseudogene TRBV3-2) and TRBJ2-1, with TRBD2 matching 11 bases. V dropped 0 bases and J dropped 9; count of bases not matched to a gene: 13. The CDR3 consists of 18 residues. Germline CDR1 reads LGHDT; CDR2 reads YNNKEL (reference sequence). For the CDR3, the DNA is TGTGCCAGCAGCCAAGAGAGCTGCCTAGCGGGGGGCCATTGTGAGCAGTTCTTC. This sequence encodes CASSQESCLAGGHCEQFF.

This clone was counted between two and nine times. This chain links TRBV6-2 or TRBV6-3 with TRBJ2-2; D is possibly TRBD2 (7 bases). V lost 2 bases and J 0 bases, leaving 16 bases between the germline ends. Germline V lookup: CDR1 MNHEY, CDR2 SVGEGT. The CDR3 loop spans 18 amino acids. The CDR3 here is CASSYRPGRTANTGELFF. The CDR3 coding sequence is TGTGCCAGCAGTTACCGTCCCGGGAGGACAGCGAACACCGGGGAGCTGTTTTTT.

This clone was recorded once. The chain is built from TRBV28 and TRBJ2-1, with D tentatively TRBD2 (5 bases). The V end was cut by 8 bases, the J end by 3 bases, with 14 bases between. The CDR3 sequence is 14 residues long. Per the germline V gene, CDR1 is MDHEN and CDR2 is SYDVKM. CDR3 coding DNA: TGTGCCAGCCGGGTCCAGCGGTTCTACAATGAGCAGTTCTTC. Encoded protein: CASRVQRFYNEQFF.

The genes are TRBV4-2 and TRBJ2-1; 11 nucleotides agree with TRBD2. The CDR3 is 17 residues long. From germline, CDR1 is LGHNA and CDR2 YNFKEQ. V lost 2 bases, J lost 5 bases, and 8 bases stayed unmatched. CDR3 amino acids: CASSQIAGGTGHNEQFF. The CDR3 nucleotides read TGTGCCAGCAGCCAAATAGCGGGGGGGACGGGACACAATGAGCAGTTCTTC.

The rearrangement links TRBV5-3 to TRBJ2-5; D is uncertain. TRBV5-3 is an ORF, and what it does is uncertain. With 6 bases removed from V and 5 bases from J, the gap between germline ends came to 11 bases. The CDR3 consists of 12 residues. CDR3 bases: TGTGCCAGAAAAGTTGCGGAGGAGACCCAGTACTTC. Amino acids: CARKVAEETQYF.

This clone was detected a few times. The chain has TRBV12-2 and TRBJ2-2; TRBD2 is the table's D call, not checked against the DNA. TRBV12-2 is annotated as a pseudogene. This CDR3 has 22 residues. The CDR3 loop reads CASRLGLAGTSTKFSNTGELFF. CDR3 nucleotide sequence: TGTGCAAGTCGCTTGGGACTAGCGGGGACCTCCACTAAATTTTCGAACACCGGGGAGCTGTTTTTT.

The chain recombines TRBV6-5 with TRBJ2-7; 9 bases map to TRBD1. Germline V lookup: CDR1 MNHEY, CDR2 SVGAGI. The CDR3 has 14 residues. The V segment lost 5 bases and the J segment 6 bases; nucleotides outside the gene matches: 8. As DNA, the CDR3 is TGTGCCAGCAGTCGCCCGGACAGGGGAGCCGAGCAGTACTTC. Protein product: CASSRPDRGAEQYF.

The V gene is TRBV5-1, the J gene TRBJ2-7, with TRBD2 identical over 12 bases. CDR1 SGHRS and CDR2 YFSETQ come from the germline V gene. This CDR3 has 17 amino acids. V dropped 2 bases and J dropped 0; count of bases not matched to a gene: 6. The CDR3, as DNA: TGCGCCAGCAGCTTCGGACTAGCGGGGTGGAGCTCCTACGAGCAGTACTTC. Translating gives CASSFGLAGWSSYEQYF. Based on the CDR3 plus reference TRBV5-1 and TRBJ2-7, the full variable domain is KAGVTQTPRYLIKTRGQQVTLSCSPISGHRSVSWYQQTPGQGLQFLFEYFSETQRNKGNFPGRFSGRQFSNSRSEMNVSTLELGDSALYLCASSFGLAGWSSYEQYFGPGTRLTVT.

The rearrangement uses TRBV5-1 and TRBJ2-2, with a tentative D call TRBD2 (7 bases). This CDR3 region has 16 residues. Per germline, CDR1 SGHRS and CDR2 YFSETQ. V lost 0 bases to trimming and J lost 4 bases, with 13 bases between them. The CDR3 DNA sequence: TGCGCCAGCAGCTTGGCGGGGGGCCGCTCCACCGGGGAGCTGTTTTTT. The encoded protein is CASSLAGGRSTGELFF.

The chain carries TRBV21-1 and TRBJ1-3; the DNA was not compared with TRBD1, the D call given in the table. TRBV21-1 is recorded as a pseudogene. The CDR3 spans 16 residues. The CDR3 coding sequence is TGTGCCAGCAGCAAATGGACAGCTGGCTCTGGAAACACCATATATTTT. It encodes CASSKWTAGSGNTIYF.

The chain has TRBV7-2 and TRBJ2-3; D ambiguous. Germline CDR1 SGHTA, CDR2 FQGNSA. V was pared by 3 bases and J by 2 bases, with 6 bases between. CDR3 length equals 13 residues. CDR3 sequence: CASSFFFTDTQYF. In DNA form, the CDR3 reads TGTGCCAGCAGCTTTTTCTTCACAGATACGCAGTATTTT.

V usage is TRBV12-5 and J usage is TRBJ2-7; D not certain. V dropped 5 bases and J dropped 3 bases, with 5 bases sitting between them. The CDR3 is 11 residues long. Germline V gene data show CDR1 as LGHNT and CDR2 as FRNRAP. CDR3 amino acids: CASGPYYEQYF. CDR3 bases: TGTGCTAGTGGTCCGTACTACGAGCAGTACTTC. The full variable domain, its missing parts supplied by reference TRBV12-5 and TRBJ2-7, is DARVTQTPRHKVTEMGQEVTMRCQPILGHNTVFWYRQTMMQGLELLAYFRNRAPLDDSGMPKDRFSAEMPDATLATLKIQPSEPRDSAVYFCASGPYYEQYFGPGTRLTVT.